This T cell receptor beta chain was observed in a study of T-cell memory formation after mild COVID-19. Each CDR3 protein is one row after TCRdb ran MiXCR on the 5' RACE reads. The profile covers around 200,000 distinct CDR3 sequences, with about a fifth appearing a single time and 3.9% taken by the ten largest. Deletions cut 0 bases from V and 4 bases from J, with 7 bases between. Germline-derived CDR1 and CDR2 are MGHRA and YSYEKL. This CDR3 comprises 14 residues. The source material was PBMCs or a T cell subset sorted from them (not recorded which). This TCR was recovered from a man aged 18 to 29 who had mild COVID-19 (a few samples of this study predate the infection). Cell type and time point are not known. V and J are TRBV4-1 and TRBJ1-3, with D unclear. The CDR3 DNA reads TGCGCCAGCAGCCAAGATTATGGGGGAAACACCATATATTTT. Translation: CASSQDYGGNTIYF.